One sample yielded the 21 T cell receptor beta chains listed below, sequenced in a study of T cell responses to AZD1222 COVID-19 vaccine. Measured with immunoSEQ multiplex PCR; TCRdb has only the in-frame clones, and not every one. The table has tens of thousands of clones, roughly 93% seen once. The specimen was peripheral blood, collected on day 0 of AZD1222 vaccination. These receptor sequences come from an adult in good health.

The chain employs TRBV5-1 and TRBJ1-6; no definite D call. The germline V gene has CDR1 SGHRS and CDR2 YFSETQ. Trimming removed 3 bases at V and 6 bases at J, with 13 bases between. The CDR3 contains 15 residues. The DNA of the CDR3 is TGCGCCAGCAGCTGGACGCTTTCTGCTAATTCACCCCTCCACTTT. It yields the protein CASSWTLSANSPLHF.

This chain joins TRBV6-5 and TRBJ2-1, with 7 nucleotides matching TRBD1. Germline CDR1 reads MNHEY; CDR2 reads SVGAGI. This CDR3 has 16 residues. V shed 0 bases and J 3 bases; nucleotides not matched to a gene: 5. CDR3 nucleotides: TGTGCCAGCAGTTACTCGGGACAGAGATACTACAATGAGCAGTTCTTC. This gives the protein CASSYSGQRYYNEQFF.

The gene calls are TRBV29-1 and TRBJ2-7; tentatively, D is TRBD1 (6 bases). Germline values: CDR1 SQVTM, CDR2 ANQGSEA. V was trimmed by 7 bases and J by 0 bases, leaving 19 bases between them. The CDR3 runs 15 residues. CDR3 protein: CSAAPDRKVSYEQYF. In DNA form, the CDR3 reads TGCAGCGCCGCCCCCGACAGGAAGGTCTCCTACGAGCAGTACTTC.

This chain uses TRBV4-2 with TRBJ2-2, with 16 bases fitting TRBD2. The germline CDR1 and CDR2 sequences are LGHNA and YNFKEQ. This CDR3 comprises 20 residues. J gave up 3 bases and V 4 bases, and 11 bases lay outside the gene matches. The CDR3 is CASSLGTGLAGGPDTGELFF. The CDR3 nucleotides are TGTGCCAGCAGCCTTGGGACGGGACTAGCGGGGGGGCCGGACACCGGGGAGCTGTTTTTT.

This chain connects TRBV7-3 to TRBJ2-7, with D possibly TRBD2 on 6 matching bases. V was trimmed by 1 base and J by 8 bases, leaving 15 bases between them. The CDR3 contains 14 residues. CDR1 is SGHTA, CDR2 FQGTGA, per germline. The DNA for the CDR3 is TGTGCCAGCAGCTTAAGTCGCGGGGCTGGAAAGCAGTACTTC. Encoded protein: CASSLSRGAGKQYF.

The rearrangement uses TRBV6-5 and TRBJ2-7; tentative D call: TRBD2 (7 bases). CDR1 is MNHEY, CDR2 SVGAGI, per germline. There are 13 residues in the CDR3. Trimming took off 7 bases at V and 4 bases at J, with 14 bases between the two ends. The CDR3 coding sequence is TGTGCCAGCACTCTGGGGGGGCCGTACGAGCAGTACTTC. As protein: CASTLGGPYEQYF.

This sequence joins TRBV18 and TRBJ1-3, with a possible D match to TRBD1 (6 bases). Germline V gene lookup returns CDR1 KGHSH and CDR2 LQKENI. Trimming pared 2 bases from V and 3 bases from J, leaving 17 bases between. This CDR3 has 17 amino acids. The CDR3 loop reads CASSPSFQGQSGNTIYF. As DNA, the CDR3 is TGTGCCAGCTCACCAAGTTTTCAGGGGCAAAGTGGAAACACCATATATTTT.

V and J are TRBV5-1 and TRBJ1-6, with 7 bases lining up with TRBD1. This CDR3 contains 15 residues. The ends lost 0 bases at V and 5 bases at J; junction bases unmatched: 2. Germline V gene data show CDR1 as SGHRS and CDR2 as YFSETQ. The DNA for the CDR3 is TGCGCCAGCAGCTTGGGGGGGACAGATAATTCACCCCTCCACTTT. Its translation: CASSLGGTDNSPLHF.

The chain couples TRBV4-1 to TRBJ2-2, with TRBD2 matching 7 bases. The CDR3 is made up of 18 amino acids. From germline, CDR1 is MGHRA and CDR2 YSYEKL. Trimming took 2 bases from V and 0 from J; bases not matched to a gene: 9. This CDR3 is CASSQTTVGGANTGELFF. The CDR3 nucleotides read TGCGCCAGCAGCCAAACCACTGTTGGGGGGGCGAACACCGGGGAGCTGTTTTTT.

This chain connects TRBV7-8 to TRBJ2-2; D is perhaps TRBD1 (6 bases). The CDR3 length is 15 residues. Per germline, CDR1 SGHVS and CDR2 FQNEAQ. Trimming cost V 1 base and J 4 bases, with 10 bases left between them. CDR3: CASSLGLGGTGELFF. The CDR3 nucleotides are TGTGCCAGCAGCTTAGGGCTAGGGGGCACCGGGGAGCTGTTTTTT.

The chain combines TRBV10-1 with TRBJ2-7, with 8 bases lining up with TRBD1. CDR1 and CDR2 from the germline V gene are WNHNN and SYGVQD (reference sequence). This CDR3 has 16 residues. J was trimmed by 2 bases and V by 7 bases; bases with no gene match: 13. The CDR3 reads CASTPLTGGAAYEQYF. The CDR3 DNA reads as TGCGCCAGCACCCCACTTACAGGGGGAGCCGCCTACGAGCAGTACTTC.

The gene calls are TRBV6-5 and TRBJ1-2; D remains ambiguous. The germline V gene encodes CDR1 MNHEY and CDR2 SVGAGI. The CDR3 contains 13 residues. The V end was cut by 11 bases, the J end by 2 bases, with 15 bases between. CDR3 residues: CASLVGRNYGYTF. CDR3 in DNA: TGTGCCTCCCTGGTAGGCCGCAACTATGGCTACACCTTC.

The V gene is TRBV19, the J gene TRBJ1-6; tentative D call: TRBD1 (5 bases). This CDR3 is built from 14 residues. Trimming left V 10 bases short and J 9 bases short, with 19 bases between. Germline-derived CDR1 and CDR2 are LNHDA and SQIVND (reference sequence). The CDR3 DNA reads TGTGCCACCGGTCTCGGGGCGAGGGGTTCACCCCTCCACTTT. It codes for CATGLGARGSPLHF.

The rearrangement uses TRBV18 and TRBJ2-7, with TRBD1 matching 7 bases. There are 15 residues in the CDR3. J gave up 0 bases and V 5 bases, and 7 bases lay outside the gene matches. CDR1 and CDR2 (germline): KGHSH, LQKENI. CDR3 sequence reads: CASSTQGVNSYEQYF. The CDR3, as DNA: TGTGCCAGCTCAACCCAGGGGGTAAACTCCTACGAGCAGTACTTC.

The chain combines TRBV18 with TRBJ2-5, with D maybe TRBD2 (6 bases). Between the trimmed V and J ends, which lost 1 base and 2 bases, there was a span of 11 bases. The CDR3 covers 15 residues. The germline gives CDR1 KGHSH, CDR2 LQKENI. CDR3 sequence (DNA): TGTGCCAGCTCACCACGGCGGGGAAGGCAAGAGACCCAGTACTTC. Translation: CASSPRRGRQETQYF.

This chain uses TRBV10-2 with TRBJ2-1, with 8 bases identical to TRBD1. From germline, CDR1 is WSHSY and CDR2 SAAADI. V shed 2 bases, J shed 3 bases, and the junction held 3 bases outside the gene matches. CDR3 length equals 15 residues. The DNA for the CDR3 is TGCGCCAGCAGTGAGATGGGACAGGACTACAATGAGCAGTTCTTC. Protein sequence: CASSEMGQDYNEQFF.

This chain uses TRBV27 with TRBJ2-7; no firm D call. Germline CDR1 reads MNHEY; CDR2 reads SMNVEV (reference sequence). V dropped 0 bases and J dropped 0 bases, with 9 bases sitting between them. The CDR3 spans 15 residues. As DNA, the CDR3 is TGTGCCAGCAGTTTATCTCTGAGTAGCTCCTACGAGCAGTACTTC. It codes for CASSLSLSSSYEQYF.

This sequence joins TRBV29-1 and TRBJ1-2, with no clear D. The CDR3 runs to 13 residues. Trimming pared 7 bases from V and 5 bases from J, leaving 17 bases between. Germline values: CDR1 SQVTM, CDR2 ANQGSEA. The CDR3 loop is CSDAGGVEYGYTF. In DNA, the CDR3 is TGCAGCGACGCTGGTGGGGTCGAATATGGCTACACCTTC.

This CDR3 is CASNHEQFF. The CDR3 nucleotides are TGCGCCAGCAACCATGAGCAGTTCTTC. The chain employs TRBV10-1 and TRBJ2-1, with D unresolved. The CDR3 has 9 residues. The V gene's germline CDR1 is WNHNN and CDR2 SYGVQD (reference sequence). Trimming left V 7 bases short and J 8 bases short, with 3 bases between.

The genes are TRBV24-1 and TRBJ1-4, with D perhaps TRBD1 (5 bases). This CDR3 has 17 residues. The germline gives CDR1 KGHDR, CDR2 SFDVKD. V dropped 2 bases and J dropped 8 bases, with 20 bases sitting between them. The CDR3 region is CATSDSSGGKGREKLFF. The DNA for the CDR3 is TGTGCCACCAGTGATTCCTCCGGGGGGAAAGGGCGGGAAAAACTGTTTTTT.

The chain uses TRBV30 and TRBJ2-1; D gene ambiguous. The CDR3 has 13 residues. Germline CDR1 is GTSNPN and CDR2 is SVGIG (reference sequence). Trimming removed 8 bases at V and 16 bases at J, with 27 bases between. The CDR3 nucleotides read TGTGCCCCGAGTGTATTTCAGTCCGACGCTCAATTCTTC. Amino acids: CAPSVFQSDAQFF.